A few counts support the clone carrying this T cell receptor (beta chain). Germline trimming cut 5 bases from V and 4 bases from J; bases unmatched to any gene: 6. The germline V gene encodes CDR1 SQVTM and CDR2 ANQGSEA. The CDR3 has 13 residues. TCRdb ran MiXCR on the 5' RACE reads and lists one entry per CDR3 protein. The sample includes 70,000 to 90,000 distinct CDR3 sequences, more than 13% of them seen just once. This entry comes from a study of early T cells in non-severe SARS-CoV-2 infection. The TCR comes from an adult who was a healthcare worker with PCR-confirmed SARS-CoV-2 infection or an uninfected control (not recorded which). The sample consisted of whole blood. V and J are TRBV29-1 and TRBJ2-5, with 8 bases identical to TRBD2. CDR3 region: CSVSGSEAETQYF. The CDR3 DNA follows: TGCAGCGTTAGCGGGAGTGAAGCAGAGACCCAGTACTTC.